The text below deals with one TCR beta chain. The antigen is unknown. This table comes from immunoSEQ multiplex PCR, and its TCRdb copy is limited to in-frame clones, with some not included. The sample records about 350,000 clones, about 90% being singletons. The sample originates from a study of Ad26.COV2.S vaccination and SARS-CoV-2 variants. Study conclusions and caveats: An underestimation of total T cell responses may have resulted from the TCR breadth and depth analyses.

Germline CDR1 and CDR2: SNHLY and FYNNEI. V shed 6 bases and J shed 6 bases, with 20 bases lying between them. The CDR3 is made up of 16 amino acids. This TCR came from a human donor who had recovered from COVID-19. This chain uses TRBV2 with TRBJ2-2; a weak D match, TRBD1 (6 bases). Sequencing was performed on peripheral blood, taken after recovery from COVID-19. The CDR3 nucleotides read TGTGCCAGCAGCTACAAAATAATAGGGGGTGCCGGGGAGCTGTTTTTT. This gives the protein CASSYKIIGGAGELFF.